The clone carrying this T cell receptor (beta chain) was found many times. The antigen is undetermined. The time point was: sample taken at primary tumor resection. Without sorting, whole RNA was sequenced from tumor, nontumor lung or frozen PBMC. The approximately 72 donors had untreated early-stage non-small cell lung cancer. The sample is drawn from a study of spatial heterogeneity in lung cancer. General study points: Ubiquitous, expanded tumor-derived TCRs were more frequently observed in blood at resection than at follow-up.

CDR3 length equals 15 residues. Trimming cost V 7 bases and J 2 bases, with 16 bases left between them. In the library, each TCR cDNA molecule bore its own unique molecular identifier. TCRdb processed the 5' RACE reads anew with MiXCR; each CDR3 protein has one entry. The profile shows some 11,000 distinct CDR3 sequences, 7% to 9.5% of them singletons. This chain links TRBV12-3 or TRBV12-4 with TRBJ2-3, with D unclear. The starting material was PBMCs, obtained at surgery. The origin of this receptor is a male donor with early-stage non-small cell lung cancer. This chain's CDR3 is CASTREALFTDTQYF. CDR3 DNA sequence: TGTGCCAGCACCCGCGAAGCATTATTCACAGATACGCAGTATTTT.